The clone carrying this TCR beta chain was detected many times. Its antigen is unknown. Germline-derived CDR1 and CDR2 are MNHNS and SASEGT. CDR3 length equals 14 residues. Trimming pared 5 bases from V and 2 bases from J, leaving 11 bases between. The entry originates in a study of metastatic and nonmetastatic thyroid tumors. Overall study: For malignant and benign thyroid patients, tumor or nodule tissue and blood were the sources whose repertoires were compared. Study outcomes and limitations: Patients with malignant thyroid tumors reportedly had significantly higher TCR beta diversity than those with benign nodules, in blood and tumor.

The authors' processing: Between-group CDR3 differences, defined by clinicopathological status, yielded a distant-metastasis classifier for papillary thyroid cancer. TCRdb reprocessed the PCR reads via MiXCR. TCRdb's processing, not the study's, gives the V and J calls here. The sample includes approximately 35,000 clones, about a fifth of them seen just once. Each patient went into thyroid surgery without having received any treatment. The chain employs TRBV6-1 and TRBJ2-3; no reliable D call. The specimen was tumor tissue. The receptor comes from a male donor with papillary thyroid cancer or a benign thyroid nodule (not recorded which). Some clones in this sample may be carry-over from other donors' samples. The CDR3 DNA sequence: TGTGCCAGCAGTTCGGAGCCGAACACAGATACGCAGTATTTT. Its protein is CASSSEPNTDTQYF.